This TCR beta chain was captured in a study of response to subunit inactivated influenza vaccine (dated by TCRdb to the late 2010s). For the study in its entirety: To follow how T cells responded to a trivalent subunit inactivated influenza vaccine, the researchers relied on deep quantitative profiling of the T cell receptor repertoire.

Library generation was performed with RT-PCR. Instrument on record: Illumina HiSeq 2500. The public sequencing data were trimmed at Q25 with fastp and processed into clonotypes with MiXCR by TCRdb, which kept only in-frame beta chains. Each entry is one CDR3 protein sequence, shown with its most common DNA and genes. This sample holds a few hundred thousand distinct CDR3 sequences; 22% were observed only once. The ten top clones hold about a tenth of the sample. With regard to this clonotype: The specificity of this receptor is unknown. No base quality information exists; no much larger clone differs at one position.

CDR1 and CDR2 are read off the germline V gene (reference sequence) as LGHDT and YNNKEL. The germline V end is reduced by 0 bases and the J end by 8 bases; junction bases left unmatched: 13. The CDR3, from cysteine to phenylalanine, totals 18 residues. The retained sequence is limited to the CDR3, 54 bases, with the frame set at the first base. Results the study describes overall, beyond this receptor: The authors proposed that each seasonal influenza vaccination may bring in only a limited number of new T cells.

This TCR derives from a man aged 45-69 years who received an inactivated influenza vaccine. Donor details come from another sample of the same person, matched by shared clones. The source was PBMCs from blood, collected roughly 20 months after vaccination. The sequence is built from TRBV3-1 and TRBJ2-3, with 11 central nucleotides matching TRBD2. The nucleotides are TGTGCCAGCAGCCAAGATCTACTAGCGGGAGTGGGGTCTGGTACGCAGTATTTT. Translation gives CASSQDLLAGVGSGTQYF.